The clone carrying this TCR beta chain was recorded once. Its antigen remains unidentified. Assay used: immunoSEQ multiplex PCR; TCRdb lists only in-frame clones, some missing. The data contain 12,000 or so clones, over 75% of them singletons. This entry belongs to a study of STAT3 mutations in large granular lymphocyte leukemia. Study outcomes and limitations: Persisting codominant clonotypes may have hidden a small pathogenic clone. Every T-LGLL patient had at least one immunodominant TCRbeta clonotype.

The sequenced material came from peripheral blood mononuclear cells. The receptor was isolated from a man of 80 years or more with T-cell large granular lymphocyte leukemia. Some clones in this sample may be carry-over from other donors' samples.

CDR3 nucleotides: TGTGCCAGCAGCTCCCCCAGGGTCCCAAAAAGGCAGTACTTC. Its translation is CASSSPRVPKRQYF. This sequence joins TRBV13 and TRBJ2-7; TRBD1 might be the D (5 bases). The CDR3 spans 14 residues. V lost 4 bases to trimming and J lost 9 bases, with 19 bases between them. Germline V CDR1 and CDR2: PRHDT, FYEKMQ (reference sequence).